This is a list of T cell receptor beta chains from one sample in a study of cytomegalovirus exposure and HLA in healthy donors. Clones were sequenced by immunoSEQ multiplex PCR, and TCRdb holds only the in-frame ones, with some missing. The sample shows 150,000 or so clones, roughly 80% of them seen only once. The specimen was PBMCs. The receptors derive from a man over 45 in good health and CMV-seropositive. Both conserved end residues are part of each CDR3. The D gene is left open where the match is weak. A row's size may be missing; if present it is once, few, many or a size class.

NA NA TRBJ1-5 TRBV2 CASKRNGASNQPQHF TGTGCCAGCAAGAGGAATGGGGCCTCCAATCAGCCCCAGCATTTT
NA NA TRBJ1-6 TRBV5-6 CASSAEQVLSPLHF TGTGCCAGCAGCGCGGAACAGGTCCTTTCACCCCTCCACTTT
NA TRBD2 TRBJ2-3 TRBV6-5 CASTQGRGSTDTQYF TGTGCCAGCACCCAAGGGCGGGGGAGCACAGATACGCAGTATTTT
NA NA TRBJ2-5 TRBV5-4 CASSPGGSGAETQYF TGTGCCAGCAGCCCCGGGGGTTCGGGAGCGGAGACCCAGTACTTC
NA TRBD2 TRBJ2-3 TRBV7-2 CASSLELAGKDTQYF TGTGCCAGCAGCTTAGAACTAGCGGGAAAGGATACGCAGTATTTT
once NA TRBJ2-7 TRBV4-1 CASSQVGGSYEQYF TGCGCCAGCAGCCAAGTAGGCGGATCCTACGAGCAGTACTTC
NA TRBD1 TRBJ2-7 TRBV6-5 CASSRGQLYEQYF TGTGCCAGCAGCCGGGGACAGCTCTACGAGCAGTACTTC
NA NA TRBJ1-1 TRBV6-6 CASSYPGRGTEAFF TGTGCCAGCAGTTACCCCGGTCGAGGCACTGAAGCTTTCTTT
NA TRBD1 TRBJ1-4 TRBV19 CASSQGTGEVEKLFF TGTGCCAGTAGTCAGGGGACAGGAGAGGTGGAAAAACTGTTTTTT
NA NA TRBJ1-6 TRBV18 CASSPPTSPRSPLHF TGTGCCAGCTCACCACCGACAAGTCCGAGATCACCCCTCCACTTT
NA TRBD2 TRBJ2-2 TRBV5-1 CASSPGLAGFSNTGELFF TGCGCCAGCAGCCCCGGACTAGCGGGGTTTTCGAACACCGGGGAGCTGTTTTTT
NA NA TRBJ1-1 TRBV5-1 CASSPGFGTEAFF TGCGCCAGCAGCCCGGGGTTCGGCACTGAAGCTTTCTTT
NA TRBD1 TRBJ2-7 TRBV11-1 CASRDRRSYEQYF TGTGCCAGCCGGGACAGGAGGTCCTACGAGCAGTACTTC
NA NA TRBJ1-1 TRBV14 CASSQVQTYTEAFF TGTGCCAGCAGCCAAGTACAAACCTACACTGAAGCTTTCTTT
NA NA TRBJ2-1 TRBV25-1 CASSVTGTSSYNEQFF TGTGCCAGCAGTGTTACGGGTACTAGCTCCTACAATGAGCAGTTCTTC
few TRBD1 TRBJ1-4 TRBV6-5 CASSRTGTAEKLFF TGTGCCAGCAGTAGGACAGGGACGGCTGAAAAACTGTTTTTT
NA TRBD1 TRBJ1-2 TRBV18 CASSRSSQGDLYGYTF TGTGCCAGCTCACGGAGTTCGCAGGGGGACCTCTATGGCTACACCTTC
NA NA TRBJ2-3 TRBV5-1 CASSPGFTSTDTQYF TGCGCCAGCAGCCCCGGGTTCACTAGCACAGATACGCAGTATTTT
NA NA TRBJ2-2 TRBV4-3 CASSPNWAGGAPNTGELFF TGCGCCAGCAGCCCAAATTGGGCTGGGGGGGCGCCGAACACCGGGGAGCTGTTTTTT
NA NA TRBJ2-1 TRBV30 CAWSVLGHEQFF TGTGCCTGGAGTGTCTTGGGCCATGAGCAGTTCTTC
NA NA TRBJ2-3 TRBV4-1 CASSLSRGGTDTQYF TGCGCCAGCAGCCTAAGTAGAGGGGGAACAGATACGCAGTATTTT
NA TRBD2 TRBJ2-2 TRBV15 CATSAGGSSGELFF TGTGCCACCAGTGCGGGAGGTTCGTCCGGGGAGCTGTTTTTT
NA TRBD2 TRBJ2-5 TRBV6-5 CASRVSGRAGETQYF TGTGCCAGCAGGGTTAGCGGGAGGGCCGGCGAGACCCAGTACTTC
NA TRBD1 TRBJ1-1 TRBV6-6 CASSLLTGFNTEAFF TGTGCCAGCAGCCTCTTGACAGGGTTCAACACTGAAGCTTTCTTT
NA NA TRBJ1-5 TRBV5-1 CASSLGDYSNQPQHF TGCGCCAGCAGCTTGGGAGATTATAGCAATCAGCCCCAGCATTTT
few NA TRBJ2-2 TRBV28 CASSPGTTYTGELFF TGTGCCAGCAGCCCTGGGACAACCTACACCGGGGAGCTGTTTTTT
NA NA TRBJ2-5 TRBV18 CASSAAWAGETQYF TGTGCCAGCTCCGCAGCCTGGGCGGGTGAGACCCAGTACTTC
NA TRBD1 TRBJ1-1 TRBV29-1 CSATTGMGNTEAFF TGCAGCGCTACGACAGGGATGGGTAACACTGAAGCTTTCTTT
NA NA TRBJ2-1 TRBV2 CASRARGGGENNEQFF TGTGCCAGCAGGGCGCGGGGAGGGGGTGAGAACAATGAGCAGTTCTTC
NA NA TRBJ2-1 TRBV15 CATGGWRDYNEQFF TGTGCCACCGGGGGGTGGAGGGACTACAATGAGCAGTTCTTC
few NA TRBJ1-3 TRBV30 CAWRWRSPASGNTIYF TGTGCCTGGAGGTGGAGGTCCCCCGCCTCTGGAAACACCATATATTTT
NA NA TRBJ1-2 TRBV28 CASSLGQNYGYTF TGTGCCAGCAGTTTAGGACAGAACTATGGCTACACCTTC
NA NA TRBJ2-3 TRBV11-2 CASSLAYGTSTDTQYF TGTGCCAGCAGCTTAGCCTACGGGACTAGCACAGATACGCAGTATTTT
NA NA TRBJ2-7 TRBV4-1 CASSQKGPPGDYEQYF TGCGCCAGCAGCCAAAAGGGACCCCCGGGAGACTACGAGCAGTACTTC
NA NA TRBJ1-1 TRBV5-6 CASSLYGAGITEAFF TGTGCCAGCAGCTTGTATGGGGCTGGGATCACTGAAGCTTTCTTT
NA TRBD2 TRBJ2-4 TRBV7-2 CASSLGLAENIQYF TGTGCCAGCAGCTTAGGGCTAGCGGAAAACATTCAGTACTTC
NA NA TRBJ1-2 TRBV28 CASSLPGDRLWSYTF TGTGCCAGCAGTTTACCAGGGGACCGACTATGGAGCTACACCTTC
NA TRBD2 TRBJ2-1 TRBV7-2 CASSRKTGLAGDGNEQFF TGTGCCAGCAGCCGAAAAACCGGACTAGCGGGAGATGGGAATGAGCAGTTCTTC
NA NA TRBJ2-5 TRBV5-1 CASSDQAGQETQYF TGCGCCAGCAGTGACCAAGCGGGCCAAGAGACCCAGTACTTC
NA NA TRBJ1-3 TRBV30 CAWRMGQSLRNTIYF TGTGCCTGGAGGATGGGGCAGTCCTTAAGGAACACCATATATTTT
NA NA TRBJ2-3 TRBV6-1 CASSISEGTDTQYF TGTGCCAGCAGTATAAGCGAAGGAACAGATACGCAGTATTTT
NA TRBD1 TRBJ1-2 TRBV28 CASSSPGQGALSYGYTF TGTGCCAGCAGTTCACCGGGACAGGGGGCGCTTAGCTATGGCTACACCTTC
NA NA TRBJ2-1 TRBV10-1 CASSESRKRSYNEQFF TGCGCCAGCAGTGAGTCGAGGAAACGCTCCTACAATGAGCAGTTCTTC
NA NA TRBJ1-4 TRBV28 CATTGATNEKLFF TGTGCCACAACAGGAGCAACTAATGAAAAACTGTTTTTT
NA TRBD2 TRBJ2-3 TRBV7-8 CASSFLAGDTDTQYF TGTGCCAGCAGCTTCCTAGCGGGGGATACAGATACGCAGTATTTT
NA NA TRBJ2-2 TRBV18 CASSESAGRGTGELFF TGTGCCAGCTCAGAGTCAGCTGGGAGAGGCACCGGGGAGCTGTTTTTT
NA NA TRBJ2-7 TRBV28 CASSFPGLYEQYF TGTGCCAGCAGTTTCCCCGGTCTCTATGAGCAGTACTTC
NA TRBD1 TRBJ2-1 TRBV7-9 CASRGQGGFYNEQFF TGTGCCAGCAGGGGACAGGGGGGCTTTTACAATGAGCAGTTCTTC
NA NA TRBJ2-3 TRBV30 CAWTSVNTQYF TGTGCCTGGACTAGCGTAAATACGCAGTATTTT
NA TRBD1 TRBJ1-5 TRBV6-5 CASSHRGISNQPQHF TGTGCCAGCAGCCACAGGGGTATTAGCAATCAGCCCCAGCATTTT